This T cell receptor beta chain emerged from a study of blood T cell repertoires in COVID-19. Some clones are missing from TCRdb's copy, which holds only in-frame ones; the method was immunoSEQ multiplex PCR. The sample has about 340,000 clones, 92% seen once; the top ten hold around 20%. V was pared by 0 bases and J by 5 bases, with 8 bases between. CDR1 is SGHRS and CDR2 is YFSETQ in the germline V gene. This CDR3 spans 13 amino acids. V usage is TRBV5-1 and J usage is TRBJ2-5; D is undetermined. The clonotype was recovered from a young woman who had recovered from COVID-19. The source material was PBMCs or T cells enriched from blood (not recorded which). This chain's CDR3 is CASSLASGETQYF. For the CDR3, the DNA is TGCGCCAGCAGCTTGGCCTCAGGCGAGACCCAGTACTTC.